This T cell receptor beta chain originates from a study of T cells after yellow fever vaccination. TCRdb passed the 5' RACE reads through MiXCR, listing each CDR3 protein once. Found here are about 400,000 distinct CDR3 sequences, approximately 5.7% of them singletons; the top ten hold over 12%. This clonotype was detected ten times or more. The CDR3 spans 15 residues. Looked up from germline, CDR1 is SGHRS and CDR2 is YFSETQ. Trimming at V came to 3 bases and at J to 9 bases, leaving 10 bases not matched to a gene. Specimen: PBMCs, collected 5 days after the yellow fever booster vaccination. The receptor's source is a man aged 25 to 45 who received the YFV17D yellow fever vaccine. This chain connects TRBV5-1 to TRBJ2-4, with TRBD2 matching 9 bases. The CDR3 DNA sequence: TGCGCCAGCAGCTCCACCGGGACTAGCAACGGCATTCAGTACTTC. As protein: CASSSTGTSNGIQYF.